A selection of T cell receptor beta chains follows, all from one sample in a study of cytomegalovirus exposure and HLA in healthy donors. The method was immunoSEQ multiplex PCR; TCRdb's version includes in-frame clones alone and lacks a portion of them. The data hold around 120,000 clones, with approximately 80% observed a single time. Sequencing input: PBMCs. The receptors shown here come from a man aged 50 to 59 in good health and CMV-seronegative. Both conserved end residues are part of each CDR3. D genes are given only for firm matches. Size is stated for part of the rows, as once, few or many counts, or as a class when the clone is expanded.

TGCAGTGCTTATCGGGACAGCTACACCTTC	CSAYRDSYTF	TRBJ1-2	TRBV20-1	-	-
TGTGCCACCAGCGGAGCGGGACAGGGGGTGATGGAGACCCAGTACTTC	CATSGAGQGVMETQYF	TRBJ2-5	TRBV15	TRBD1	-
TGTGCCAGCTCACCAAAGGAGAGAAACTATGGCTACACCTTC	CASSPKERNYGYTF	TRBJ1-2	TRBV18	-	-
TGTGCCAGCATCCGGTACACTGAAGCTTTCTTT	CASIRYTEAFF	TRBJ1-1	TRBV28	-	few
TGCGCCAGCAGCTTGCTAGCGCCAAGCTCCTACGAGCAGTACTTC	CASSLLAPSSYEQYF	TRBJ2-7	TRBV5-1	-	-
TGTGCCAGCAGTTACGGAGGCCGGGGACAAGAGACCCAGTACTTC	CASSYGGRGQETQYF	TRBJ2-5	TRBV28	-	-
TGTGCCAGCAGCGTAGCCCCAATGAACACTGAAGCTTTCTTT	CASSVAPMNTEAFF	TRBJ1-1	TRBV9	-	-
TGTGCCAGCAGCCGGACAGGGGTCACAGATACGCAGTATTTT	CASSRTGVTDTQYF	TRBJ2-3	TRBV2	TRBD1	-
TGCGCCAGCAGCCAAGTAGGAGGGATCCAGCGGGAGCAGTACTTC	CASSQVGGIQREQYF	TRBJ2-7	TRBV4-1	-	once
TGTGCCAGCTCTTTTGGACAGGGGCGAACCAACACTGAAGCTTTCTTT	CASSFGQGRTNTEAFF	TRBJ1-1	TRBV18	TRBD1	-
TGTGCCAGCAGTTACTCAACATCGCACACTGAAGCTTTCTTT	CASSYSTSHTEAFF	TRBJ1-1	TRBV6-5	-	-
TGCAGCGCCCTCCGAGTCTTGTACAATGAGCAGTTCTTC	CSALRVLYNEQFF	TRBJ2-1	TRBV29-1	-	-
TGTGCCAGCAGGACCGGGACTAGCGCCTACGAGCAGTACTTC	CASRTGTSAYEQYF	TRBJ2-7	TRBV6-1	TRBD2	-
TGCGCCAGCAGCTCGGGGGGGACAACCACTCTACTTGGAAACACCATATATTTT	CASSSGGTTTLLGNTIYF	TRBJ1-3	TRBV5-1	-	once
TGCGCCAGCGGGTTAGCGGGAGGGTTCTCCTACGAGCAGTACTTC	CASGLAGGFSYEQYF	TRBJ2-7	TRBV5-1	TRBD2	once
TGCGCCAGCAGCTGGGACAGGGGAGCCGGGACCATCGCCGCTGAGCAGTTCTTC	CASSWDRGAGTIAAEQFF	TRBJ2-1	TRBV5-1	TRBD1	once
TGTGCCAGCAGTCCACCCCGGGGACTAGCGGTTTTT	CASSPPRGLAVF	TRBJ2-3	TRBV27	TRBD2	-
TGTGCCAGCAGCTTAGGAGGCGCTAACTATGGCTACACCTTC	CASSLGGANYGYTF	TRBJ1-2	TRBV7-2	-	-
TGTGCCAGCAGCCCTGCCACGGGAGGGACATACGAGCAGTACTTC	CASSPATGGTYEQYF	TRBJ2-7	TRBV7-8	TRBD2	-
TGTGCCAGCAGCCAAAGACAGGTGCAGTTCTTC	CASSQRQVQFF	TRBJ2-1	TRBV7-9	-	once
TGTGCCAGTAGTCCCCTAGCGGGAGTTGGGGGAGAGACCCAGTACTTC	CASSPLAGVGGETQYF	TRBJ2-5	TRBV19	TRBD2	-
TGTGCCAGCAGCCGGGGCCGGAACACTGAAGCTTTCTTT	CASSRGRNTEAFF	TRBJ1-1	TRBV4-2	-	-
TGTGCCAGTAGTAACAGGGAGAAAGCTTTCTTT	CASSNREKAFF	TRBJ1-1	TRBV19	-	few
TGTGCCAGCAGTTTATCACGGGGGGCCCAGCCCCAGCATTTT	CASSLSRGAQPQHF	TRBJ1-5	TRBV27	-	-
TGTGCCAGCAGCTTAGCGTTGAGGGCCGAGCAGTACTTC	CASSLALRAEQYF	TRBJ2-7	TRBV7-2	-	-
TGTGCCAGTAGTCGACAGGGTGGGAACAATGAGCAGTTCTTC	CASSRQGGNNEQFF	TRBJ2-1	TRBV19	TRBD1	-
TGTGCCAGCAGCATGACATTATTCTCCGGGGAGCTGTTTTTT	CASSMTLFSGELFF	TRBJ2-2	TRBV11-3	-	-
TGTGCCAGCAGCTTAGGAAGGGGGAACACTGAAGCTTTCTTT	CASSLGRGNTEAFF	TRBJ1-1	TRBV11-2	-	few
TGCGCCAGCAGCCAAGGGGATGAGACGGGGACTAGCACAGATACGCAGTATTTT	CASSQGDETGTSTDTQYF	TRBJ2-3	TRBV4-3	-	few
TGTGCCAGCAGCTATCCGGGGACAGGGGACACCGGGGAGCTGTTTTTT	CASSYPGTGDTGELFF	TRBJ2-2	TRBV5-6	TRBD1	-
TGCGCCAGCAGCTTGCCCCTAGCGGGAGGCACAGATACGCAGTATTTT	CASSLPLAGGTDTQYF	TRBJ2-3	TRBV5-1	TRBD2	-
TGTGCCAGCAGCCAAGATCCGAGGAACGAGCAGTACTTC	CASSQDPRNEQYF	TRBJ2-7	TRBV14	-	-
TGCGCCAGCAGCTCCTCAGGAGGGCCCGGGGAGACCCAGTACTTC	CASSSSGGPGETQYF	TRBJ2-5	TRBV5-1	-	-
TGTGCCAGCAGCTTAGACCAGGGGATAGAGACCCAGTACTTC	CASSLDQGIETQYF	TRBJ2-5	TRBV7-2	-	once
TGTGCCAGCAGCGTAGAACTGACAGGTCCCCAGAACACTGAAGCTTTCTTT	CASSVELTGPQNTEAFF	TRBJ1-1	TRBV9	-	-
TGTGCCAGCAGCTTATTGGGAGATAGAAGCACAGATACGCAGTATTTT	CASSLLGDRSTDTQYF	TRBJ2-3	TRBV11-2	-	-
TGCGCCAGCAAAGTTGGGGGAGGGGGACAAGAGACCCAGTACTTC	CASKVGGGGQETQYF	TRBJ2-5	TRBV5-1	-	once
TGTGCCAGTAGTCCAAGACAGGGCACCGGGGAGCTGTTTTTT	CASSPRQGTGELFF	TRBJ2-2	TRBV19	TRBD1	-